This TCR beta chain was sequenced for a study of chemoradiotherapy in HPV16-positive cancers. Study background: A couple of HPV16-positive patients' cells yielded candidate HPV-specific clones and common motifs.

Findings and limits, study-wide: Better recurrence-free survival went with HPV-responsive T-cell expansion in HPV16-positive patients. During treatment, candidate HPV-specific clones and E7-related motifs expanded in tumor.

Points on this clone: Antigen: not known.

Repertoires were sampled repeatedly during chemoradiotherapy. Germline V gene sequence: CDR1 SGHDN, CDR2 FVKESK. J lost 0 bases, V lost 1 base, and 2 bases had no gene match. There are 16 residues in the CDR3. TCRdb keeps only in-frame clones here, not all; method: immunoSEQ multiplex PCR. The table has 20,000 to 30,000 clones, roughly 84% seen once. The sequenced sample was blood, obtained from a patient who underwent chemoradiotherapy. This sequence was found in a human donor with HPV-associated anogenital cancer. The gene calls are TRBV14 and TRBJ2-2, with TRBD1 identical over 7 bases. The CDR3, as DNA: TGTGCCAGCAGCCAAGCCGGGACAGCGAACACCGGGGAGCTGTTTTTT. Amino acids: CASSQAGTANTGELFF.